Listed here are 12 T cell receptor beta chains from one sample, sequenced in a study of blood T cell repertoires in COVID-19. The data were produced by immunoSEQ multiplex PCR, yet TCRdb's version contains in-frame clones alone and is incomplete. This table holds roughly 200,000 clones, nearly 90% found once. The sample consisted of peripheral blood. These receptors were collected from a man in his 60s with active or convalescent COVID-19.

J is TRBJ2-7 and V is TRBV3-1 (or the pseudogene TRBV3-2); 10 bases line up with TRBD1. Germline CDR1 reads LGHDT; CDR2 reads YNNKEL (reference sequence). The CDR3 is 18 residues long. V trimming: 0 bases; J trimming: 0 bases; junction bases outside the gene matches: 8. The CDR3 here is CASSQDPMTGGASYEQYF. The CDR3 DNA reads TGTGCCAGCAGCCAAGATCCGATGACAGGGGGCGCCTCCTACGAGCAGTACTTC.

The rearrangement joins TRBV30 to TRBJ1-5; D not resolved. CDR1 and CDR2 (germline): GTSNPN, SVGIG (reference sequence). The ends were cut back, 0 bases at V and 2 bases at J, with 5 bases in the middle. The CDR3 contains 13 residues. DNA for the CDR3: TGTGCCTGGAGTGTAGCTGGCAATCAGCCCCAGCATTTT. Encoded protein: CAWSVAGNQPQHF.

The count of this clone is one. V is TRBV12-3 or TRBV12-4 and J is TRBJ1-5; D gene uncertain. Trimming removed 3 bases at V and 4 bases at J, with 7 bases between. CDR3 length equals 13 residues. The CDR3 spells CASSFSGNQPQHF. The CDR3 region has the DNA TGTGCCAGCAGTTTTTCAGGTAATCAGCCCCAGCATTTT.

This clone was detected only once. CDR3 protein: CASSVGSADTQYF. The CDR3 region has the DNA TGTGCCAGCAGTGTAGGTAGCGCAGATACGCAGTATTTT. V gene TRBV2 combines with J gene TRBJ2-3; D is perhaps TRBD2 (5 bases). The V end was cut by 4 bases, the J end by 4 bases, with 9 bases between. The CDR3 spans 13 residues. Looked up from germline, CDR1 is SNHLY and CDR2 is FYNNEI.

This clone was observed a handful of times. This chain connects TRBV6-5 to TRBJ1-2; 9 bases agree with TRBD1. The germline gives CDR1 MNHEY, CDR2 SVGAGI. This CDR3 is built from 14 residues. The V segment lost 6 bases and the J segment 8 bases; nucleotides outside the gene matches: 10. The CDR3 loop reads CASRQTGGVRGYTF. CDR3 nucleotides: TGTGCCAGCAGACAGACAGGGGGAGTTAGGGGCTACACCTTC.

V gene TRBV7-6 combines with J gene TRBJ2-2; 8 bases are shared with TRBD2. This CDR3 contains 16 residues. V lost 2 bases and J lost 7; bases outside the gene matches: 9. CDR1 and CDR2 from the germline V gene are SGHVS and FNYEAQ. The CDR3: CASSLTSGGGSGELFF. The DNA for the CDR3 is TGTGCCAGCAGCTTAACGAGCGGGGGAGGAAGCGGGGAGCTGTTTTTT.

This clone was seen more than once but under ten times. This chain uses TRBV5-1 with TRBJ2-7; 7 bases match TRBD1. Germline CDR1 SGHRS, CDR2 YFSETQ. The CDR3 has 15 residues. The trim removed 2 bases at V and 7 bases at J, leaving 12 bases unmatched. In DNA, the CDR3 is TGCGCCAGCAGCTTTCAACAGGGGCCTCGTAGTGAGCAGTACTTC. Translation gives CASSFQQGPRSEQYF.

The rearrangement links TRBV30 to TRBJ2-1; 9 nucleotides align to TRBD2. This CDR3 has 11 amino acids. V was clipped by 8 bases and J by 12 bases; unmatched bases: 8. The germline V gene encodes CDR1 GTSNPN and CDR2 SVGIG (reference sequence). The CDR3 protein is CAGERGVSQFF. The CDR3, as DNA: TGTGCCGGAGAGCGGGGGGTATCGCAGTTCTTC. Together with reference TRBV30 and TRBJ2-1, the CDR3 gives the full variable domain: SQTIHQWPATLVQPVGSPLSLECTVEGTSNPNLYWYRQAAGRGLQLLFYSVGIGQISSEVPQNLSASRPQDRQFILSSKKLLLSDSGFYLCAGERGVSQFFGPGTRLTVL.

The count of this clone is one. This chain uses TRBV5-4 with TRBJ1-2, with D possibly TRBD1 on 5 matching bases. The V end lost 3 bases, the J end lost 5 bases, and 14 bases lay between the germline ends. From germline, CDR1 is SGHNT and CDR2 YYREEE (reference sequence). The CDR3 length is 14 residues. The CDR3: CASSSAGGGYGYTF. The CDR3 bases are TGTGCCAGCAGCTCAGCGGGGGGAGGGTATGGCTACACCTTC.

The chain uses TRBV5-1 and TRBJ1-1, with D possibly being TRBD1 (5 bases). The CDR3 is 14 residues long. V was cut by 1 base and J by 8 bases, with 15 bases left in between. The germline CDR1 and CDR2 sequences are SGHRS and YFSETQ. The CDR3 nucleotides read TGCGCCAGCAGCTTGATGCAGGGCGACTCGGAAGCTTTCTTT. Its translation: CASSLMQGDSEAFF. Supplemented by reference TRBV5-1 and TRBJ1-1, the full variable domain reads KAGVTQTPRYLIKTRGQQVTLSCSPISGHRSVSWYQQTPGQGLQFLFEYFSETQRNKGNFPGRFSGRQFSNSRSEMNVSTLELGDSALYLCASSLMQGDSEAFFGQGTRLTVV.

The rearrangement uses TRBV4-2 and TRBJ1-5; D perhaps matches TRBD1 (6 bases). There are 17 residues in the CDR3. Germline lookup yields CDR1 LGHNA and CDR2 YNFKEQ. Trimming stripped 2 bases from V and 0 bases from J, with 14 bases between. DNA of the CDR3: TGTGCCAGCAGCCAACTCGCTCAGGGGAATAGCAATCAGCCCCAGCATTTT. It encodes CASSQLAQGNSNQPQHF.

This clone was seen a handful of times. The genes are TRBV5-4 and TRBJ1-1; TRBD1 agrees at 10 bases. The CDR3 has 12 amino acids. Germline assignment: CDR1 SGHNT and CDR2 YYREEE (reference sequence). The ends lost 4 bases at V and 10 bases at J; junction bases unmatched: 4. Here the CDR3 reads CASSRDRGVAFF. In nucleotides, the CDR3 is TGTGCCAGCAGCCGGGACAGGGGAGTAGCTTTCTTT.